A single sample gave rise to the 5 T cell receptor beta chains below, sequenced in a study of cytomegalovirus exposure and HLA in healthy donors. Both 60 Vbeta primers and 13 Jbeta primers went into the PCR. Only in-frame clones appear in the TCRdb table, and some are missing; sequencing was by immunoSEQ multiplex PCR. The sample includes approximately 40,000 clones, roughly 67% of them seen just once. Sequencing input: PBMCs. The receptors here all came from a man in his fifties or sixties in good health and CMV-seropositive.

Regarding this clone: A junction boundary mismatches the germline segment, possibly from a read error. The chain carries TRBV7-3 and TRBJ2-7, with D maybe TRBD1 (6 bases). CDR3 length: 14 residues. Germline V gene sequence: CDR1 SGHTA, CDR2 FQGTGA. CDR3 DNA: TGTGCCAGCAGCTTATCACGGACAGAGCCCCCTCAGAGCTTC. Its protein product is CASSLSRTEPPQSF.

The CDR3 here is CASRGRATGELFF. CDR3 in DNA: TGTGCCAGCAGGGGGCGAGCTACCGGGGAGCTGTTTTTT. The rearrangement uses TRBV6-5 and TRBJ2-2; D possibly corresponds to TRBD1 (5 bases). Deletions cut 6 bases from V and 5 bases from J, with 10 bases between. Germline CDR1 reads MNHEY; CDR2 reads SVGAGI. CDR3 length: 13 residues.

J is TRBJ1-5 and V is TRBV5-4, with TRBD1 as a possible D gene (5 bases). The CDR3 runs 17 residues. The V gene's germline CDR1 is SGHNT and CDR2 YYREEE (reference sequence). V lost 0 bases to trimming and J lost 1 base, with 14 bases between them. CDR3 in amino acids: CASSLGGGSQSNQPQHF. DNA of the CDR3: TGTGCCAGCAGCTTGGGGGGGGGAAGCCAGAGCAATCAGCCCCAGCATTTT.

The J gene is TRBJ2-7, the V gene TRBV11-3; 8 nucleotides align to TRBD2. V was clipped by 6 bases and J by 6 bases; unmatched bases: 7. CDR3 size: 13 residues. CDR1 and CDR2 (germline): SGHNT, YENEEA. The CDR3 sequence is CASRTMTSVEQYF. CDR3 bases: TGTGCCAGCAGGACGATGACTAGCGTCGAGCAGTACTTC.

The gene calls are TRBV5-1 and TRBJ1-1; no clear D gene. Between the trimmed V and J ends, which lost 4 bases and 1 base, there was a span of 11 bases. The CDR3 has 14 amino acids. The germline CDR1 and CDR2 sequences are SGHRS and YFSETQ. CDR3 amino acids: CASSLGSGNTEAFF. The DNA of the CDR3 is TGCGCCAGCAGCCTGGGGTCCGGGAACACTGAAGCTTTCTTT.